This T cell receptor (beta chain) was obtained from a study of control samples from healthy donors and cancer patients (dated by TCRdb to the early 2020s). CDR1 is given as SGHRS and CDR2 as YFSETQ, both from the germline V gene. Including the terminal cysteine and phenylalanine, the CDR3 comprises 15 residues. The retained sequence is limited to the CDR3, 45 bases, with the frame set at the first base. Cut back by 1 base and 0 bases, the V and J ends lie 8 bases apart. The library was built by means of the immunoSEQ multiplex PCR assay. TCRdb took over this immuneACCESS table, retaining in-frame rearrangements with V and J assigned. Such tables are incomplete; in checked studies, under half of the missing clones stem from an unresolved V gene, and the remainder is unexplained. This sample comprises some 200,000 clones, around 94% of them detected only once. The biggest ten clones account for over 1.2% of the sample.

Notes on this clone: What this receptor recognizes is not known. No qualities accompany the bases; no much larger clone lies one base away.

The origin of this receptor is a man aged 45 to 65 in good health. The sample comprised blood. The receptor chain draws on TRBV5-1 and TRBJ1-3, with no confident D gene call. The CDR3 region reads CASSLFAGSGNTIYF. The nucleotide sequence is given as TGCGCCAGCAGCTTGTTTGCCGGCTCTGGAAACACCATATATTTT.